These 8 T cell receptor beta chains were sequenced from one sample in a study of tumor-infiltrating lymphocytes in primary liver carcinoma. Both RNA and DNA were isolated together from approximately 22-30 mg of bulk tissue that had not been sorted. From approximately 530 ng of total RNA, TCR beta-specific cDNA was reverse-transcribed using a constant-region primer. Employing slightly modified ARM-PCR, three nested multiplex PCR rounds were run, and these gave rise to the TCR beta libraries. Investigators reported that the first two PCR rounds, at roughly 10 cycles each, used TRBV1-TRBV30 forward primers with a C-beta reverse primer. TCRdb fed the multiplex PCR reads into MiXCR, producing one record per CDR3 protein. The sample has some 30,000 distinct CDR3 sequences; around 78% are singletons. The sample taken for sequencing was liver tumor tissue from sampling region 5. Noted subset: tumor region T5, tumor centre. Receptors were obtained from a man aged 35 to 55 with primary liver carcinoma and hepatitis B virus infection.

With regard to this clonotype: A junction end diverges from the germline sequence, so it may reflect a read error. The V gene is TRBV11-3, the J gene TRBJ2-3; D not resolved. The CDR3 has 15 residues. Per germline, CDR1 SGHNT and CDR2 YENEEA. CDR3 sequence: CAKSLESGRTDTQYF. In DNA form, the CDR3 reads TGTGCCAAGAGCTTAGAGTCCGGGCGCACAGATACGCAATATTTT.

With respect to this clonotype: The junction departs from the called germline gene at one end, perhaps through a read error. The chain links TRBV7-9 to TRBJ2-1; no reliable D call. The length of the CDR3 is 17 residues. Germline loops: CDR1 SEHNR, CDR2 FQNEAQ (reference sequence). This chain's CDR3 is CASSLPYQAPKTNEQFF. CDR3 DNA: TGTGCTAGCAGCTTACCATATCAGGCGCCTAAAACGAATGAGCAGTTCTTC.

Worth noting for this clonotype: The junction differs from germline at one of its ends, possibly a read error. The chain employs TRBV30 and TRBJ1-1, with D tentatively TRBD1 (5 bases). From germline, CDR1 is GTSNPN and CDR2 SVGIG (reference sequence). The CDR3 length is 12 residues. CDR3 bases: TGTGCCTGGACCGGGGCCTTCACTGAAGCCTTCTTT. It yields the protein CAWTGAFTEAFF.

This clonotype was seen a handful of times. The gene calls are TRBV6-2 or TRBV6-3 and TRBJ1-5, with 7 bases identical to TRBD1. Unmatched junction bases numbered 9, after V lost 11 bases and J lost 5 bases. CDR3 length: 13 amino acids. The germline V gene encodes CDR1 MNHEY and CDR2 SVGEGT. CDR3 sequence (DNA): TGTGCCGGCATGGGCAGGGGGGATCAGCCCCAGCATTTT. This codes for CAGMGRGDQPQHF.

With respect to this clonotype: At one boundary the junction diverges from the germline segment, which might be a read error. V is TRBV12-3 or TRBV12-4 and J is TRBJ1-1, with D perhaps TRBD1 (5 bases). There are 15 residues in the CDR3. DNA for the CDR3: TGTGCCATCAGTTTCTTTCGGGGGGGGAACATTGAAGCTTTCTTT. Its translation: CAISFFRGGNIEAFF.

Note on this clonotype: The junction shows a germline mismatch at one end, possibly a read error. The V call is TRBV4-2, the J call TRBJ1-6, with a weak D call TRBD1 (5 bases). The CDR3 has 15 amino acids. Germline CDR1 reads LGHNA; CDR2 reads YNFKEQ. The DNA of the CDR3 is TGCGCCGGCAGTCAAGACCTGGAGGGGACTTCACCCCTCTACTTT. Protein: CAGSQDLEGTSPLYF.

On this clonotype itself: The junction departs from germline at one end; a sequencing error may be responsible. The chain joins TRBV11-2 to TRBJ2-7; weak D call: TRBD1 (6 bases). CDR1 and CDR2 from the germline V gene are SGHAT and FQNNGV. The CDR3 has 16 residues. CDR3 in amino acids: CASSWGRGLQNYVLYF. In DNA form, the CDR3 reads TGTGCCAGTAGCTGGGGCAGGGGCCTCCAAAACTACGTGCTGTACTTC.

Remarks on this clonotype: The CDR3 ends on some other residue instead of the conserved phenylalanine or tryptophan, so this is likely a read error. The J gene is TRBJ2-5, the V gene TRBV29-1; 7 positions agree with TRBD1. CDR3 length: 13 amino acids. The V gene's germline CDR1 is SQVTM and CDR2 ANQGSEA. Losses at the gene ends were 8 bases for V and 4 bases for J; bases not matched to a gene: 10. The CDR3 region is CSIPQQGRETQYI. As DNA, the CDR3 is TGCAGCATTCCCCAACAGGGGCGAGAGACCCAGTACATC.